This is a list of T cell receptor beta chains from one sample in a study of T cell repertoires in cytomegalovirus infection. TCRdb recomputed calls from the reads with MiXCR, one row per CDR3 protein. The sample lists some 800,000 distinct CDR3 sequences; 25% to 35% were seen once. These receptors' antigens are unknown. The input for sequencing was cultured CD8+ T cells from PBMCs, taken from culture after CMV antigen stimulation. The receptors stem from a human donor in good health (CMV status not recorded). Some clones in this sample may be carry-over from other donors' samples. CDR3s include the opening cysteine and the closing phenylalanine or tryptophan. The D gene is left open where the match is weak.

CDR3aa: CASSQGQGPIGQFF; v_gene: TRBV7-8; len: 14; j_gene: TRBJ2-1; d_gene: TRBD1
CDR3aa: CASSEAQFQPQHF; v_gene: TRBV2; len: 13; j_gene: TRBJ1-5; d_gene: NA
CDR3aa: CASSSGEQFF; v_gene: TRBV7-9; len: 10; j_gene: TRBJ2-1; d_gene: NA
CDR3aa: CASSSRAKPYEQYF; v_gene: TRBV27; len: 14; j_gene: TRBJ2-7; d_gene: NA
CDR3aa: CASQQGGRGTDTQYF; v_gene: TRBV27; len: 15; j_gene: TRBJ2-3; d_gene: TRBD1
CDR3aa: CASSAGRLRNTGELFF; v_gene: TRBV6-5; len: 16; j_gene: TRBJ2-2; d_gene: TRBD2
CDR3aa: CASSSRQGFATNEKLFF; v_gene: TRBV5-4; len: 17; j_gene: TRBJ1-4; d_gene: TRBD1
CDR3aa: CASSLPRKQGTIYF; v_gene: TRBV7-9; len: 14; j_gene: TRBJ1-3; d_gene: NA
CDR3aa: CASSHRGSYNEQFF; v_gene: TRBV11-1; len: 14; j_gene: TRBJ2-1; d_gene: TRBD1
CDR3aa: CASTEWEGRPNEQFF; v_gene: TRBV6-2/TRBV6-3; len: 15; j_gene: TRBJ2-1; d_gene: NA
CDR3aa: CASSPRGSNTGELFF; v_gene: TRBV11-3; len: 15; j_gene: TRBJ2-2; d_gene: NA
CDR3aa: CASSPPTSGRTDTQYF; v_gene: TRBV7-9; len: 16; j_gene: TRBJ2-3; d_gene: TRBD2
CDR3aa: CASSFTGQGVRWRGYTF; v_gene: TRBV7-8; len: 17; j_gene: TRBJ1-2; d_gene: TRBD1
CDR3aa: CASSQVGAKVYIQTDTQYF; v_gene: TRBV4-1; len: 19; j_gene: TRBJ2-3; d_gene: NA
CDR3aa: CAGRGNTGELFF; v_gene: TRBV7-6; len: 12; j_gene: TRBJ2-2; d_gene: NA
CDR3aa: CASSEIGGGSRNEQFF; v_gene: TRBV6-1; len: 16; j_gene: TRBJ2-1; d_gene: TRBD2
CDR3aa: CASSLAADQETQYF; v_gene: TRBV7-9; len: 14; j_gene: TRBJ2-5; d_gene: NA
CDR3aa: CASSPPGIYGYTF; v_gene: TRBV12-3/TRBV12-4; len: 13; j_gene: TRBJ1-2; d_gene: NA
CDR3aa: CATSDRPRGYGYTF; v_gene: TRBV15; len: 14; j_gene: TRBJ1-2; d_gene: NA
CDR3aa: CASGYGRTNTEAFF; v_gene: TRBV12-5; len: 14; j_gene: TRBJ1-1; d_gene: NA